The sample holds a few counts of the clone carrying this T cell receptor beta chain. Its antigen remains unknown. The data belong to a study of spatial heterogeneity in lung cancer. Study-level information: The count of detected beta-chain sequences consistently exceeded that of alpha-chain sequences. The study, taken as a whole, reports: At tumor resection, ubiquitous expanded TCRs were detected in blood more often than later.

Time point given: sample taken at primary tumor resection. Whole RNA, which was extracted from tumor, nontumor lung tissue or frozen PBMC, was sequenced without any cell sorting. Samples were obtained from some 72 donors, all untreated early-stage non-small cell lung cancer patients. Every individual TCR cDNA molecule carried its own unique molecular identifier, which allowed correction of PCR and sequencing errors. TCRdb passed the 5' RACE reads through MiXCR, listing each CDR3 protein once. Here the sample spans around 12,000 distinct CDR3 sequences, around 15% being singletons. The clonotype originates from a male donor with early-stage non-small cell lung cancer. The source was PBMCs, collected at surgery.

The CDR3 nucleotides are TGTGCCAGCAGCCCGCGGAAGGCAGATACGCAGTATTTT. Residues: CASSPRKADTQYF. This chain joins TRBV12-3 or TRBV12-4 and TRBJ2-3, with no clear D. This CDR3 comprises 13 residues. The V end lost 6 bases, the J end lost 4 bases, and 11 bases lay between the germline ends.